This is a list of T cell receptor beta chains from one sample in a study of Graves' ophthalmopathy and Graves' hyperthyroidism. MiXCR, run by TCRdb on the multiplex PCR reads, gives a single entry per CDR3 protein. The table lists a few hundred thousand distinct CDR3 sequences, about two fifths of them singletons. Sequenced sample: peripheral blood or thyroid tissue (not recorded which). Receptors originate from an adult man with Graves' hyperthyroidism. Both conserved end residues are part of each CDR3. The D gene is left open where the match is weak. Not every row has a clone size; where given, it reads once, few, many or a size class.

j_call clone_size cdr3_length d_call v_call cdr3_aa cdr3_nt
TRBJ2-1 - 12 - TRBV4-1 CAGLGPYNEQFF TGCGCCGGCCTCGGACCATACAATGAGCAGTTCTTC
TRBJ2-2 many 14 - TRBV4-2 CASSPGSITGELFF TGTGCCAGCAGCCCCGGATCAATCACCGGGGAGCTGTTTTTT
TRBJ2-1 - 14 TRBD1 TRBV25-1 CASSDPGQYNEQFF TGTGCCAGCAGTGATCCGGGACAGTACAATGAGCAGTTCTTC
TRBJ1-2 - 11 - TRBV29-1 CSLGGAVGYTF TGCAGTTTGGGTGGGGCCGTGGGCTACACCTTC
TRBJ1-4 few 15 - TRBV28 CASSPAGQPNEKLFF TGTGCCAGCAGTCCCGCGGGACAACCCAATGAAAAACTGTTTTTT
TRBJ2-7 - 13 - TRBV2 CASSLYFVGEQYF TGTGCCAGCAGCTTGTATTTTGTCGGGGAGCAGTACTTC
TRBJ1-2 many 15 - TRBV13 CASSYRSQVLRGYTF TGTGCCAGCAGCTATAGATCGCAGGTTCTCCGGGGCTACACCTTC
TRBJ2-2 - 15 - TRBV2 CASQGKLGTSGELFF TGTGCCTCCCAGGGAAAACTCGGAACAAGCGGGGAGCTGTTTTTT
TRBJ2-7 - 15 TRBD1 TRBV7-9 CASSFRDRVCHEQYF TGTGCCAGCAGCTTCCGGGACAGGGTTTGCCACGAGCAGTACTTC
TRBJ1-4 many 14 - TRBV19 CASSIRATNEKLFF TGTGCCAGTAGTATTCGCGCAACTAATGAAAAACTGTTTTTT
TRBJ1-6 many 18 - TRBV29-1 CSVEDQGHTSSYNSPLHF TGCAGCGTTGAAGATCAGGGACATACGAGCTCCTATAATTCACCCCTCCACTTT
TRBJ2-7 - 13 TRBD1 TRBV27 CASSFRGPGEQYF TGTGCCAGCAGTTTCAGGGGGCCAGGCGAGCAGTACTTC
TRBJ2-7 once 12 - TRBV7-3 CASSLTVGQQYF TGTGCCAGCAGCTTAACCGTAGGACAGCAGTACTTC
TRBJ2-7 - 15 TRBD1 TRBV12-5 CASGLAGTGASEQYF TGTGCTAGTGGTTTGGCCGGGACAGGGGCTTCCGAGCAGTACTTC
TRBJ1-6 - 14 TRBD1 TRBV7-9 CASSSQGGNSPLHF TGTGCCAGCAGCTCCCAGGGGGGAAATTCACCCCTCCACTTT
TRBJ2-5 many 13 TRBD2 TRBV10-2 CASNGLAGETQYF TGCGCCAGCAACGGTCTAGCGGGAGAGACCCAGTACTTC
TRBJ2-6 many 14 - TRBV11-3 CASRHRAGANVLTF TGTGCCAGCAGGCACAGGGCTGGGGCCAACGTCCTGACTTTC
TRBJ1-2 few 16 - TRBV5-1 CASSQGGGGAMGGYTF TGCGCCAGCAGCCAAGGAGGGGGGGGGGCAATGGGTGGCTACACCTTC
TRBJ2-7 many 12 - TRBV7-2 CASTQGSREQYF TGTGCCAGCACCCAGGGGTCGCGGGAGCAGTACTTC
TRBJ1-6 many 13 - TRBV29-1 CSVGGGNNSPLHF TGCAGCGTTGGGGGGGGTAATAATTCACCCCTCCACTTT
TRBJ2-7 many 13 TRBD1 TRBV29-1 CSVEEVTGSEQYF TGCAGCGTTGAAGAGGTGACAGGGTCCGAGCAGTACTTC
TRBJ1-6 many 14 - TRBV11-2 CASSLGSGGSPLHF TGTGCCAGCAGCTTAGGTTCAGGTGGTTCACCCCTCCACTTT
TRBJ1-4 few 14 - TRBV16 CASRPGDGRKKLFF TGTGCCAGCAGGCCAGGGGACGGAAGGAAAAAACTGTTTTTT
TRBJ1-1 few 16 - TRBV20-1 CSAREGREGMNTEAFF TGCAGTGCTAGAGAGGGCAGGGAGGGGATGAACACTGAAGCTTTCTTT
TRBJ2-5 many 12 TRBD1 TRBV20-1 CSAIAGGETQYF TGCAGTGCTATTGCAGGGGGAGAGACCCAGTACTTC
TRBJ1-1 many 13 - TRBV11-2 CASSLAAATEAFF TGTGCCAGCAGCTTAGCAGCGGCCACTGAAGCTTTCTTT
TRBJ2-3 - 13 TRBD1 TRBV19 CASSITGADTQYF TGTGCCAGTAGTATAACAGGGGCAGATACGCAGTATTTT
TRBJ1-1 many 13 TRBD1 TRBV2 CASIGQGTTEAFF TGTGCCAGCATAGGACAGGGCACCACTGAAGCTTTCTTT
TRBJ2-7 - 14 TRBD2 TRBV7-3 CASSVRGGSHEQYF TGTGCCAGCAGCGTCCGTGGCGGGAGTCACGAGCAGTACTTC